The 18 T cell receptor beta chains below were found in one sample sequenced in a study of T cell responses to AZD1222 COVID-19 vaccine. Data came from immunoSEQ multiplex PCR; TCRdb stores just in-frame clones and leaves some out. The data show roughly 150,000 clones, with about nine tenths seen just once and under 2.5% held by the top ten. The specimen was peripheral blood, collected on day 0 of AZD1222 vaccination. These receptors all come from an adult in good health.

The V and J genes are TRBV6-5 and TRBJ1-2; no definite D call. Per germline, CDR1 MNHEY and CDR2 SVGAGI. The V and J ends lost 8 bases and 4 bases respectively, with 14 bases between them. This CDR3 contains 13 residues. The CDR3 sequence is CASGKGLLYGYTF. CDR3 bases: TGTGCCAGCGGAAAGGGTCTACTCTATGGCTACACCTTC.

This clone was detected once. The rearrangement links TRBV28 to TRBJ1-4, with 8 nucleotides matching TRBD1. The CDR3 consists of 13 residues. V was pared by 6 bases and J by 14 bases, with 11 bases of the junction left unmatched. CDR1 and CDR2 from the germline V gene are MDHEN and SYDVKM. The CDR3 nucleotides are TGTGCCAGCAGCCCAGGGGGCCCGGGGGTTCTGTTTTTT. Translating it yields CASSPGGPGVLFF.

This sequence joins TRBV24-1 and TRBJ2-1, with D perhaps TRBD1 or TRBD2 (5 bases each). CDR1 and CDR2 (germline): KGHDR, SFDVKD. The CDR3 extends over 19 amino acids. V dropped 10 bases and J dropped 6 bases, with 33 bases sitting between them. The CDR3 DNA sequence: TGTGCCACAGACCCTGAGGGGTTCCCTATTCGGGTCCGTGTCAATGAGCAGTTCTTC. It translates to CATDPEGFPIRVRVNEQFF.

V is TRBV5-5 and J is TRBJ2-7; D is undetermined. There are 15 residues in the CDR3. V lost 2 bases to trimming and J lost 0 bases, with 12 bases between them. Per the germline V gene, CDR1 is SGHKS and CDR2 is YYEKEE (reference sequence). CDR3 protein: CASSLDAQSSYEQYF. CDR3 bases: TGTGCCAGCAGCTTAGACGCTCAGAGCTCCTACGAGCAGTACTTC.

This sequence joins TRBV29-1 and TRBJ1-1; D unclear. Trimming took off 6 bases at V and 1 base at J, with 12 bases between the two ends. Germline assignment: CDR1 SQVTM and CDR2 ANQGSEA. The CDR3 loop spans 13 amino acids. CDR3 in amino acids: CSVAPVRNTEAFF. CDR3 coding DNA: TGCAGCGTCGCCCCGGTCAGGAACACTGAAGCTTTCTTT.

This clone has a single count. The CDR3 DNA reads TGTGCCAGCAGCCCCCGCCTGGTCCTGAACACTGAAGCTTTCTTT. It codes for CASSPRLVLNTEAFF. The chain has TRBV7-2 and TRBJ1-1; the D is unclear. The germline V and J ends were trimmed by 5 bases and 0 bases, with 13 bases remaining between them. The CDR3 consists of 15 residues. The germline V gene encodes CDR1 SGHTA and CDR2 FQGNSA.

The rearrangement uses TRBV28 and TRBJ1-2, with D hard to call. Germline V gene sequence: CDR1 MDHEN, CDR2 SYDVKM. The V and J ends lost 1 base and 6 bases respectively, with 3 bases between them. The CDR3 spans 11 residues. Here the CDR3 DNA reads TGTGCCAGCAGTTTATCAGATGGCTACACCTTC. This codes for CASSLSDGYTF.

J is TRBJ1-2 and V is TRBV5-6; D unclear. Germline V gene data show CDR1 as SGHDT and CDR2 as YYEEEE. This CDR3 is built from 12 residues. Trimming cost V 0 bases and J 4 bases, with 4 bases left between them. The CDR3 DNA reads TGTGCCAGCAGCTTGGACACCTATGGCTACACCTTC. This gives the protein CASSLDTYGYTF.

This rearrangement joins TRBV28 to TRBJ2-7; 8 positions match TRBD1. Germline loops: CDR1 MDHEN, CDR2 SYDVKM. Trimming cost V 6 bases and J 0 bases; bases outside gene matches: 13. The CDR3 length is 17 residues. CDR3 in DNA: TGTGCCAGCAGCCTCAAAATCCGGGACAGGAGCTCCTACGAGCAGTACTTC. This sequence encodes CASSLKIRDRSSYEQYF. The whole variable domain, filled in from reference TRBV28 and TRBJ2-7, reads DVKVTQSSRYLVKRTGEKVFLECVQDMDHENMFWYRQDPGLGLRLIYFSYDVKMKEKGDIPEGYSVSREKKERFSLILESASTNQTSMYLCASSLKIRDRSSYEQYFGPGTRLTVT.

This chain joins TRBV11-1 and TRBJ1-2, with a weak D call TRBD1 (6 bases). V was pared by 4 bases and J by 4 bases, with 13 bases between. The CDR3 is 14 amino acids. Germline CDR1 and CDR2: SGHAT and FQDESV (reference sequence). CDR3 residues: CASSSGGPRYGYTF. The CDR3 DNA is TGTGCCAGCAGCTCGGGGGGGCCTCGCTATGGCTACACCTTC.

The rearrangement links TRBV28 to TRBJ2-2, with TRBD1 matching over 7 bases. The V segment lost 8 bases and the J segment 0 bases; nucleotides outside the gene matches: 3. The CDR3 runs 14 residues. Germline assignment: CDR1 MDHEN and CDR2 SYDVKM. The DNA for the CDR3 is TGTGCCAGCCATGACAGGGCGAACACCGGGGAGCTGTTTTTT. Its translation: CASHDRANTGELFF.

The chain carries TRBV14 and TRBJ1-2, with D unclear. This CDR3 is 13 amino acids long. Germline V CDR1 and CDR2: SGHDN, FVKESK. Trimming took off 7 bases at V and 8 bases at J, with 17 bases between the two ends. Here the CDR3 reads CASINWERGGYTF. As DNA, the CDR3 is TGTGCCAGCATTAATTGGGAGAGAGGGGGCTACACCTTC.

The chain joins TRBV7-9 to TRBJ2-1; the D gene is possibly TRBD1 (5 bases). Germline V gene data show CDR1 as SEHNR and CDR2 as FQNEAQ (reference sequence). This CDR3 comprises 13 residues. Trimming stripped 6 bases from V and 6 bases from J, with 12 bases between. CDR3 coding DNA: TGTGCCAGCAGAGAAGGGGCTATCAATGAGCAGTTCTTC. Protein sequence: CASREGAINEQFF. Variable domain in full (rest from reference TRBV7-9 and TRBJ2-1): DTGVSQNPRHKITKRGQNVTFRCDPISEHNRLYWYRQTLGQGPEFLTYFQNEAQLEKSRLLSDRFSAERPKGSFSTLEIQRTEQGDSAMYLCASREGAINEQFFGPGTRLTVL.

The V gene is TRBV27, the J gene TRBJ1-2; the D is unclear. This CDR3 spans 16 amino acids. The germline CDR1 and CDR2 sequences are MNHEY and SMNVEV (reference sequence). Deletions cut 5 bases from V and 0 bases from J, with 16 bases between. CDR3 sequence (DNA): TGTGCCAGCAGTCCCTGGACGACGATCTCTAACTATGGCTACACCTTC. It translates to CASSPWTTISNYGYTF.

CDR3: CASSSGPYNEQFF. The DNA of the CDR3 is TGTGCCAGCTCTAGCGGCCCCTACAATGAGCAGTTCTTC. This rearrangement joins TRBV6-4 to TRBJ2-1; 7 nucleotides align to TRBD2. J gave up 2 bases and V 8 bases, and 3 bases lay outside the gene matches. This CDR3 is built from 13 residues. Germline V gene sequence: CDR1 MRHNA, CDR2 SNTAGT.

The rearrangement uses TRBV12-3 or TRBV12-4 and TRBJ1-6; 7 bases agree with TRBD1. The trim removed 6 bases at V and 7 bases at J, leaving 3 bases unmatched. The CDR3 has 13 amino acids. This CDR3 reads CASSPGQNSPLHF. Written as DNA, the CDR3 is TGTGCCAGCAGCCCGGGACAGAATTCACCCCTCCACTTT.

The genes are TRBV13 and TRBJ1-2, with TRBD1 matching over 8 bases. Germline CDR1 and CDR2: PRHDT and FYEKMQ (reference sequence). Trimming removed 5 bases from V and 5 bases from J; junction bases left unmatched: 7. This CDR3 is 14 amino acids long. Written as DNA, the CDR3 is TGTGCCAGCAGCGCGTCGGGACAGGCTTATGGCTACACCTTC. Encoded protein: CASSASGQAYGYTF.

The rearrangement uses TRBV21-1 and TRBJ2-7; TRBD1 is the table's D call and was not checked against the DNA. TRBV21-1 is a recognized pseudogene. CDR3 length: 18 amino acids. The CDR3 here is CASSKIPADRDFSYEQYF. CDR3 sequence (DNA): TGTGCCAGCAGCAAGATTCCTGCGGACAGGGACTTTTCCTACGAGCAGTACTTC.